The clone carrying this T cell receptor beta chain was seen only a few times. Its cognate antigen is unknown. These data are taken from a study of beta chain features in type 1 diabetes. Across the study: There was similarity between patients and healthy donors in age, gender and cell yields. General study points: In all four CD4+ subsets, TCRB CDR3 length was significantly, moderately reduced in type 1 diabetes. Highly expressing activated T cells could be over-counted with a cDNA template. There were fewer insertions and more deletions at the VDJ junctions of type 1 diabetes patients.

Naive, central memory, regulatory and stem cell-like memory cells within the CD4+ compartment were sorted using CD45RO/CCR7/CD25/CD127/CD95/CD27. The CDR3 contains 15 residues. CDR1 and CDR2 (germline): SGHNT, YYREEE (reference sequence). V shed 2 bases and J shed 0 bases, with 9 bases lying between them. The sequenced template was cDNA made from the entire isolated RNA. Libraries were prepared by immunoSEQ multiplex PCR; TCRdb keeps only in-frame clonotypes and omits some of them. Counted here are some 660,000 clones, 11% to 15% occurring once; the ten biggest clones make up nearly 0.04%. Sample: naive CD4+ T cells from blood. The clonotype comes from a man aged 18-30 years with type 1 diabetes. This chain joins TRBV5-4 and TRBJ2-1; D not resolved. CDR3 sequence: CASSLRASSYNEQFF. The CDR3 nucleotides are TGTGCCAGCAGCTTAAGGGCGAGCTCCTACAATGAGCAGTTCTTC.